Shown below are 31 T cell receptor beta chains from a single sample sequenced in a study of low-dose radiotherapy and immunotherapy resistance in tumors. Gene-specific TRAV and TRBV primers were used for first-strand cDNA, covering alpha and beta chains. The PCR that amplified TCRs ran for around 21 cycles, relying on a constant-region primer and a V-primer adapter. TCRdb re-called the reads through MiXCR, storing one row per CDR3 protein. Here the sample spans 100,000 or so distinct CDR3 sequences, 20% being singletons. Time point described: after trial treatment. Treatment here: LDRT plus nivolumab, ipilimumab, low-dose cyclophosphamide and aspirin (RACIN trial). This specimen consisted of PBMCs, obtained after low-dose radiotherapy plus immunotherapy. Receptor source: a male donor with prostate cancer.

This clonotype was detected only a few times. CDR3 loop: CASNRDGLNTEAFF. As DNA, the CDR3 is TGTGCCAGCAACCGGGACGGTCTGAACACTGAAGCTTTCTTT. The rearrangement links TRBV2 to TRBJ1-1; perhaps TRBD1 as D (5 bases). The CDR3 consists of 14 residues. Trimming took off 7 bases at V and 0 bases at J, with 12 bases between the two ends. The germline gives CDR1 SNHLY, CDR2 FYNNEI.

This clonotype has ten or more counts. The chain employs TRBV14 and TRBJ1-3; maybe TRBD1 (5 bases). CDR1 SGHDN and CDR2 FVKESK come from the germline V gene. V shed 2 bases and J shed 2 bases, with 10 bases lying between them. This CDR3 region has 15 residues. This CDR3 reads CASSQQGSTGNTIYF. The CDR3 DNA sequence: TGTGCCAGCAGCCAACAGGGCTCTACTGGAAACACCATATATTTT.

The V call is TRBV27, the J call TRBJ2-5; D not certain. This CDR3 has 13 amino acids. Trimming took 5 bases from V and 3 from J, leaving 10 bases between them. CDR1 is MNHEY, CDR2 SMNVEV, per germline (reference sequence). The CDR3: CASSRKIEETQYF. CDR3 in DNA: TGTGCCAGCAGTCGAAAGATAGAAGAGACCCAGTACTTC.

Ten or more counts support this clonotype. The chain has TRBV2 and TRBJ2-7; maybe TRBD1 (6 bases). The CDR3 runs to 16 residues. Germline CDR1 reads SNHLY; CDR2 reads FYNNEI. Between the trimmed V and J ends, which lost 4 bases and 3 bases, there was a span of 19 bases. The CDR3 loop is CASSGQSTKQGYEQYF. Here the CDR3 DNA reads TGTGCCAGCAGTGGGCAATCCACGAAACAGGGCTACGAGCAGTACTTC.

This clonotype was counted ten times or more. The J gene is TRBJ2-3, the V gene TRBV27, with TRBD1 identical over 7 bases. The CDR3 is 12 residues long. The germline V gene encodes CDR1 MNHEY and CDR2 SMNVEV (reference sequence). With 5 bases clipped from V and 6 bases from J, the junction kept 2 bases outside the gene matches. CDR3 in amino acids: CASSQTGDTQYF. Here the CDR3 DNA reads TGTGCCAGCAGTCAGACAGGGGATACGCAGTATTTT.

Concerning this clonotype itself: A read error is the likely source, as a far larger clone sits one nucleotide away. V and J are TRBV5-3 and TRBJ2-1; 10 bases agree with TRBD2. TRBV5-3 is an ORF for which the function is uncertain. The CDR3 totals 15 residues. This CDR3 reads CASSLGPSGGYEQFF. The CDR3, as DNA: TGTGCCAGCAGCTTGGGTCCTAGCGGGGGATACGAGCAGTTCTTC.

This clonotype was detected many times. The CDR3 loop is CASSFTRDGYGYTF. The CDR3, as DNA: TGTGCCAGCAGCTTCACCCGGGACGGCTATGGCTACACCTTC. The chain employs TRBV7-2 and TRBJ1-2, with D possibly being TRBD1 (5 bases). The CDR3 extends over 14 amino acids. CDR1 is SGHTA and CDR2 is FQGNSA in the germline V gene. V was shortened by 3 bases and J by 4 bases, with 12 bases between the two germline ends.

The table lists this clonotype with many counts. The CDR3 region has the DNA TGCAGCGCCCTCCTAGTGGGGGCGCATGAGCAGTTCTTC. Translation: CSALLVGAHEQFF. The rearrangement links TRBV29-1 to TRBJ2-1; D may be TRBD1 (6 bases). CDR3 length: 13 residues. Trimming pared 7 bases from V and 8 bases from J, leaving 18 bases between. Germline V lookup: CDR1 SQVTM, CDR2 ANQGSEA.

This clonotype was recorded at least ten times. The chain joins TRBV7-3 to TRBJ2-2, with 7 bases lining up with TRBD1. This CDR3 is 13 amino acids long. The junction had 0 bases not matched to a gene; V was cut back by 2 bases and J by 6 bases. Germline lookup yields CDR1 SGHTA and CDR2 FQGTGA. CDR3 amino acids: CASSLQGAGELFF. The CDR3 bases are TGTGCCAGCAGCTTACAGGGGGCCGGGGAGCTGTTTTTT.

Many counts were recorded for this clonotype. The chain uses TRBV6-2 or TRBV6-3 and TRBJ2-3; D remains ambiguous. This CDR3 has 13 amino acids. V shed 6 bases and J shed 2 bases, with 9 bases lying between them. From germline, CDR1 is MNHEY and CDR2 SVGEGT. The CDR3 bases are TGTGCCAGCAGCGGTGCAAACACAGATACGCAGTATTTT. This encodes CASSGANTDTQYF.

About this clonotype: It is likely a read error: a sequence one base away is far more abundant. The J gene is TRBJ2-1, the V gene TRBV6-8; TRBD1 aligns across 8 bases. V dropped 4 bases and J dropped 10; count of bases not matched to a gene: 12. Germline loops: CDR1 MNHGY, CDR2 SAAAGT. This CDR3 comprises 15 residues. CDR3 in DNA: TGTGCCAGCAGTTGGGGGACAGGAATCGTTTACGAGCAGTTCTTC. It yields the protein CASSWGTGIVYEQFF.

Concerning this clonotype: One base separates it from a far larger clone, so it is likely a read error. The DNA for the CDR3 is TGTGCCATCAGTCGGACAGGGAACACTGAAGCTTTCTTT. This translates into CAISRTGNTEAFF. The chain carries TRBV10-3 and TRBJ1-1, with 7 bases fitting TRBD1. The length of the CDR3 is 13 residues. Losses at the gene ends were 5 bases for V and 1 base for J; bases not matched to a gene: 1. CDR1 ENHRY and CDR2 SYGVKD come from the germline V gene.

This clonotype was picked up many times. This rearrangement joins TRBV20-1 to TRBJ2-2; the D call may be TRBD1 or TRBD2 (5 bases each). The CDR3 contains 14 residues. V was trimmed by 0 bases and J by 5 bases, leaving 10 bases between them. Looked up from germline, CDR1 is DFQATT and CDR2 is SNEGSKA (reference sequence). CDR3: CSAREGRKTGELFF. The CDR3 DNA reads TGCAGTGCTAGAGAGGGACGAAAGACCGGGGAGCTGTTTTTT.

This clonotype was counted at least ten times. The rearrangement uses TRBV29-1 and TRBJ1-3; 7 bases match TRBD1. CDR1 and CDR2 from the germline V gene are SQVTM and ANQGSEA. V trimming: 6 bases; J trimming: 0 bases; junction bases outside the gene matches: 5. The length of the CDR3 is 14 residues. The CDR3 is CSVNTGVSGNTIYF. CDR3 nucleotide sequence: TGCAGCGTGAATACAGGGGTCTCTGGAAACACCATATATTTT.

The rearrangement uses TRBV12-3 or TRBV12-4 and TRBJ2-1; TRBD2 aligns across 9 bases. The J call may be wrong; the DNA end is better matched by TRBJ2-7. The CDR3 covers 15 residues. In DNA, the CDR3 is TGTGCCAGCAGGTCCCGACTAGCGGCGTACAATGAGCAGTACTTC. Its translation is CASRSRLAAYNEQYF.

This clonotype came up a few times. The rearrangement uses TRBV2 and TRBJ2-2, with 9 positions matching TRBD1. V dropped 3 bases and J dropped 1; count of bases not matched to a gene: 3. The CDR3 is made up of 16 amino acids. The germline gives CDR1 SNHLY, CDR2 FYNNEI. Here the CDR3 DNA reads TGTGCCAGCAGTGATTGGGACAGGGAGAACACCGGGGAGCTGTTTTTT. Protein: CASSDWDRENTGELFF.

This clonotype was found many times. The V gene is TRBV6-5, the J gene TRBJ2-3; 16 bases match TRBD2. The J segment lost 4 bases and the V segment lost 2 bases, leaving 9 bases of the junction unmatched. The CDR3 is 19 amino acids. Germline CDR1 is MNHEY and CDR2 is SVGAGI. This CDR3 reads CASSYGGLAGGESPDTQYF. CDR3 coding DNA: TGTGCCAGCAGTTACGGGGGACTAGCGGGGGGGGAATCGCCAGATACGCAGTATTTT.

This clonotype occurred many times. The chain couples TRBV18 to TRBJ2-7; 7 positions match TRBD1. Germline V gives CDR1 KGHSH, CDR2 LQKENI. After removal of 1 base from V and 6 bases from J, the junction contained 9 bases not matched to a gene. The CDR3 is made up of 15 amino acids. CDR3 protein: CASSPRPGQTGEQYF. The CDR3 coding sequence is TGTGCCAGCTCACCACGCCCGGGACAGACGGGCGAGCAGTACTTC.

Ten or more counts support this clonotype. The J gene is TRBJ2-7, the V gene TRBV6-6; D is undetermined. Germline-derived CDR1 and CDR2 are MNHNY and SVGAGI (reference sequence). CDR3 size: 14 residues. Between the trimmed V and J ends, which lost 4 bases and 3 bases, there was a span of 13 bases. The CDR3 nucleotides are TGTGCCAGCAGTTCCTCGGAACAGAGCTACGAGCAGTACTTC. Translated, it gives CASSSSEQSYEQYF.

This clonotype has at least ten counts. V usage is TRBV12-3 or TRBV12-4 and J usage is TRBJ2-3, with D perhaps matching TRBD1 or TRBD2 (6 bases each). The CDR3 loop spans 15 amino acids. Trimming shortened V by 5 bases and J by 4 bases, and 16 bases separated the two germline ends. The CDR3 is CASSTPTGASDTQYF. The DNA for the CDR3 is TGTGCCAGCAGTACGCCCACGGGGGCGTCAGATACGCAGTATTTT.

This clonotype occurred a few times. This chain connects TRBV30 to TRBJ1-1; the D is unclear. Germline V lookup: CDR1 GTSNPN, CDR2 SVGIG (reference sequence). This CDR3 is 13 amino acids long. V shed 3 bases and J shed 2 bases, with 10 bases lying between them. The CDR3 sequence is CAWRFPGNTEAFF. The CDR3 nucleotides are TGTGCCTGGAGATTCCCTGGTAACACTGAAGCTTTCTTT.

Of note for this clonotype: A far larger clone is only one base removed, so a read error is likely. V and J are TRBV6-2 or TRBV6-3 and TRBJ2-1; the match to TRBD1 covers 7 bases. Germline CDR1 reads MNHEY; CDR2 reads SVGEGT. With V trimmed by 5 bases and J by 10 bases, 11 bases remained unmatched. CDR3 size: 14 residues. CDR3 in DNA: TGTGCCAGCAGTAACCCGGGACAGAACTACGAGCAGTTCTTC. Protein product: CASSNPGQNYEQFF.

The V call is TRBV5-5, the J call TRBJ1-1; tentatively, D is TRBD1 (5 bases). The V and J ends lost 2 bases and 3 bases respectively, with 14 bases between them. Germline V CDR1 and CDR2: SGHKS, YYEKEE (reference sequence). The CDR3 has 15 residues. The CDR3 DNA sequence: TGTGCCAGCAGCTTAAGGGGTGGCAGGGACACTGAAGCTTTCTTT. Its protein product is CASSLRGGRDTEAFF.

This clonotype was counted many times. This chain uses TRBV30 with TRBJ2-1, with 8 positions matching TRBD2. The CDR3 consists of 18 residues. Germline CDR1 reads GTSNPN; CDR2 reads SVGIG (reference sequence). With V trimmed by 5 bases and J by 4 bases, 19 bases remained unmatched. The CDR3 coding sequence is TGTGCCTGGTGCCGGGTTTTGGGTCGGCCTAGCGGGTACAATGAGCAGTTCTTC. It codes for CAWCRVLGRPSGYNEQFF.

The chain employs TRBV27 and TRBJ2-7, with D possibly being TRBD1 or TRBD2 (6 bases each). Trimming removed 7 bases from V and 3 bases from J, with 13 bases in between. CDR3 length equals 13 residues. CDR1 and CDR2 from the germline V gene are MNHEY and SMNVEV (reference sequence). CDR3 sequence (DNA): TGTGCCAGCAACAGGGTCGGGGGCTACGAGCAGTACTTC. Amino acid sequence: CASNRVGGYEQYF.

This clonotype has at least ten counts. This rearrangement joins TRBV29-1 to TRBJ1-1; D uncertain. The CDR3 contains 11 residues. Deletions cut 3 bases from V and 8 bases from J, with 10 bases between. Germline V gene lookup returns CDR1 SQVTM and CDR2 ANQGSEA. CDR3 coding DNA: TGCAGCGTTGAGTCAGCCCAGGAAGCTTTCTTT. Translation gives CSVESAQEAFF.

The table lists this clonotype with many counts. The chain has TRBV29-1 and TRBJ1-1; 8 bases are a match to TRBD1. V shed 8 bases, J shed 5 bases, and the junction held 10 bases outside the gene matches. Germline V gene data show CDR1 as SQVTM and CDR2 as ANQGSEA. The CDR3 runs to 13 residues. CDR3 sequence reads: CSISPTGGTEAFF. DNA for the CDR3: TGCAGCATCTCCCCCACAGGGGGGACTGAAGCTTTCTTT.

This clonotype was recorded at least ten times. V gene TRBV4-1 combines with J gene TRBJ2-7; 9 bases line up with TRBD1. After removal of 4 bases from V and 5 bases from J, the junction contained 6 bases not matched to a gene. Germline assignment: CDR1 MGHRA and CDR2 YSYEKL. The CDR3 length is 14 residues. CDR3 sequence: CASSRTTGGDEQYF. The CDR3, as DNA: TGCGCCAGCAGCCGTACAACAGGGGGCGACGAGCAGTACTTC.

This clonotype was seen a handful of times. The chain links TRBV11-3 to TRBJ2-1; tentatively, D is TRBD2 (6 bases). V was pared by 5 bases and J by 8 bases, with 16 bases between. Germline CDR1 reads SGHNT; CDR2 reads YENEEA. The CDR3 extends over 14 amino acids. CDR3 amino acids: CASSVRGGVDEQFF. For the CDR3, the DNA is TGTGCCAGCAGCGTAAGAGGAGGGGTTGATGAGCAGTTCTTC.

This clonotype was observed many times. V gene TRBV5-1 combines with J gene TRBJ2-1; D is tentatively TRBD1 or TRBD2 (6 bases each). Germline CDR1 SGHRS, CDR2 YFSETQ. V was clipped by 4 bases and J by 7 bases, with 18 bases between them. This CDR3 contains 15 residues. CDR3 DNA: TGCGCCAGCAGCCCCGGGACACCCCGGGGGAATGAGCAGTTCTTC. It specifies CASSPGTPRGNEQFF.

This clonotype was counted at least ten times. The chain is built from TRBV12-3 or TRBV12-4 and TRBJ2-2, with D possibly TRBD2 on 7 matching bases. CDR3 length: 15 amino acids. V was clipped by 9 bases and J by 4 bases, with 18 bases between them. CDR3 region: CASSPHGGATGELFF. CDR3 coding DNA: TGTGCCAGTAGCCCCCATGGGGGGGCCACCGGGGAGCTGTTTTTT.